Presented here are 2 T cell receptor beta chains from one specimen sequenced in a study of blood T cell repertoires in COVID-19. The method was immunoSEQ multiplex PCR; TCRdb's version includes in-frame clones alone and lacks a portion of them. The table lists about 400,000 clones, approximately 87% of them singletons, with approximately 0.96% in the top ten. The sequenced sample was PBMCs or T cells enriched from blood (not recorded which). These receptors came from a woman aged 25-40 years with acute COVID-19.

The gene calls are TRBV3-1 (or the pseudogene TRBV3-2) and TRBJ2-5, with D perhaps matching TRBD1 (6 bases). The CDR3 contains 16 residues. V shed 0 bases and J shed 8 bases, with 19 bases lying between them. CDR1 LGHDT and CDR2 YNNKEL come from the germline V gene (reference sequence). The CDR3 region has the DNA TGTGCCAGCAGCCAAGATCTAACAGGGCCGGCGGAAACCCAGTACTTC. As protein: CASSQDLTGPAETQYF.

This sequence joins TRBV6-2 or TRBV6-3 and TRBJ2-5, with 9 bases lining up with TRBD2. V gave up 5 bases and J gave up 4 bases; unmatched junction bases: 11. CDR1 is MNHEY, CDR2 SVGEGT, per germline. This CDR3 has 16 amino acids. CDR3 bases: TGTGCCAGCAGTACTTTCCAGCGGGGGGCCTTAGAGACCCAGTACTTC. Amino acid sequence: CASSTFQRGALETQYF.